The 25 T cell receptor beta chains in this list originate from one sample, sequenced in a study of cytomegalovirus exposure and HLA in healthy donors. Both 60 Vbeta primers and 13 Jbeta primers went into the PCR. Assay used: immunoSEQ multiplex PCR; TCRdb lists only in-frame clones, some missing. The sample lists about 150,000 clones; around 75% were seen once. Sequenced sample: PBMCs. These receptors came from a woman in her late teens or twenties in good health and CMV-seronegative.

This chain connects TRBV28 to TRBJ2-1; 13 nucleotides line up with TRBD2. The V and J ends lost 6 bases and 8 bases, in that order; junction bases with no gene match: 7. The CDR3 loop spans 15 amino acids. From germline, CDR1 is MDHEN and CDR2 SYDVKM. The CDR3 loop is CASSPGTSGVYEQFF. The CDR3 DNA follows: TGTGCCAGCAGCCCAGGGACTAGCGGGGTCTATGAGCAGTTCTTC.

CDR3: CASREGRGEKLFF. CDR3 nucleotide sequence: TGTGCCAGTAGGGAAGGGCGAGGGGAAAAACTGTTTTTT. The V call is TRBV19, the J call TRBJ1-4, with no clear D. The germline V gene has CDR1 LNHDA and CDR2 SQIVND (reference sequence). There are 13 residues in the CDR3. The V end was cut by 6 bases, the J end by 8 bases, with 13 bases between.

The chain uses TRBV9 and TRBJ2-7, with D tentatively TRBD1 (5 bases). The ends were cut back, 4 bases at V and 2 bases at J, with 13 bases in the middle. CDR1 is SGDLS and CDR2 is YYNGEE in the germline V gene. The CDR3 spans 14 residues. The CDR3 is CASSHGHLAYEQYF. The CDR3 DNA follows: TGTGCCAGCAGCCACGGACATCTGGCCTACGAGCAGTACTTC.

The chain links TRBV15 to TRBJ1-1; the D gene is possibly TRBD1 (6 bases). The germline V gene encodes CDR1 LNHNV and CDR2 YYDKDF (reference sequence). V shed 0 bases and J shed 5 bases, with 13 bases lying between them. The CDR3 is 15 residues long. The CDR3 is CATSRDTGPGTEAFF. DNA for the CDR3: TGTGCCACCAGCAGAGACACAGGGCCTGGAACTGAAGCTTTCTTT.

This rearrangement joins TRBV25-1 to TRBJ1-1; D is perhaps TRBD1 (6 bases). CDR1 and CDR2 from the germline V gene are MGHDK and SYGVNS. This CDR3 has 14 residues. Trimming left V 1 base short and J 2 bases short, with 8 bases between. The CDR3 sequence is CASSELDSNTEAFF. DNA of the CDR3: TGTGCCAGCAGTGAATTGGACAGTAACACTGAAGCTTTCTTT. The full variable domain, completed using reference TRBV25-1 and TRBJ1-1, is EADIYQTPRYLVIGTGKKITLECSQTMGHDKMYWYQQDPGMELHLIHYSYGVNSTEKGDLSSESTVSRIRTEHFPLTLESARPSHTSQYLCASSELDSNTEAFFGQGTRLTVV.

This clone has more than one count but fewer than ten. V and J are TRBV6-4 and TRBJ2-3, with 11 bases fitting TRBD2. Germline V gene sequence: CDR1 MRHNA, CDR2 SNTAGT. The CDR3 sequence is 15 residues long. Trimming at V came to 0 bases and at J to 5 bases, leaving 1 base not matched to a gene. CDR3 coding DNA: TGTGCCAGCAGTGACTCACTAGCGGGAGTAGATACGCAGTATTTT. This gives the protein CASSDSLAGVDTQYF.

The chain employs TRBV28 and TRBJ2-1; D is perhaps TRBD2 (6 bases). The CDR3 has 16 amino acids. Trimming took 6 bases from V and 0 from J, leaving 15 bases between them. The germline gives CDR1 MDHEN, CDR2 SYDVKM. CDR3 in DNA: TGTGCCAGCAGCACTTTTGGCGGGAACTCCTACAATGAGCAGTTCTTC. Protein: CASSTFGGNSYNEQFF.

The chain joins TRBV5-6 to TRBJ2-1; 7 positions match TRBD1. The germline V gene has CDR1 SGHDT and CDR2 YYEEEE. The length of the CDR3 is 15 residues. V trimming: 5 bases; J trimming: 3 bases; junction bases outside the gene matches: 8. The CDR3 here is CASSSGTEFYNEQFF. Written as DNA, the CDR3 is TGTGCCAGCAGTTCCGGGACAGAATTCTACAATGAGCAGTTCTTC.

V gene TRBV27 combines with J gene TRBJ1-2, with TRBD1 matching over 9 bases. In germline, CDR1 is MNHEY, CDR2 SMNVEV (reference sequence). CDR3 length equals 14 residues. Unmatched junction bases numbered 4, after V lost 0 bases and J lost 8 bases. For the CDR3, the DNA is TGTGCCAGCAGTTTATCACAGGGGGCCCGGGGCTACACCTTC. Protein product: CASSLSQGARGYTF.

CDR3 sequence: CASSYGPRQEQYF. The CDR3 DNA follows: TGTGCCAGCAGCTACGGACCCAGACAGGAGCAGTACTTC. V and J are TRBV11-3 and TRBJ2-5; D possibly corresponds to TRBD1 (6 bases). Germline V gene lookup returns CDR1 SGHNT and CDR2 YENEEA. The CDR3 has 13 residues. V lost 4 bases to trimming and J lost 11 bases, with 17 bases between them.

For the CDR3, the DNA is TGTGCCAGCAGCAAAGAGAGCCGCAGGGCTGAGACCCAGTACTTC. Encoded protein: CASSKESRRAETQYF. The chain is built from TRBV21-1 and TRBJ2-5; no check of the table's D call, TRBD1, against the DNA was made. TRBV21-1 is termed a pseudogene. CDR3 length: 15 residues.

This clone occurred once. The gene calls are TRBV6-1 and TRBJ2-7; the match to TRBD2 covers 14 bases. The CDR3 covers 14 residues. Per germline, CDR1 MNHNS and CDR2 SASEGT. V lost 7 bases to trimming and J lost 6 bases; unmatched junction nucleotides: 5. CDR3 DNA: TGTGCCAGCACCGGGACTAGCGGGAGAGGCGAGCAGTACGTC. It translates to CASTGTSGRGEQYV.

This chain uses TRBV27 with TRBJ1-1; D might be TRBD1 (6 bases). Germline V gives CDR1 MNHEY, CDR2 SMNVEV (reference sequence). Trimming cost V 5 bases and J 1 base, with 14 bases left between them. The CDR3 spans 15 residues. The CDR3 reads CASSRSGEWNTEAFF. For the CDR3, the DNA is TGTGCCAGCAGTAGATCAGGGGAATGGAACACTGAAGCTTTCTTT.

This clone occurred once. This chain connects TRBV7-3 to TRBJ1-1; the D gene is possibly TRBD1 (5 bases). Trimming cost V 5 bases and J 4 bases, with 11 bases left between them. The CDR3 sequence is 13 residues long. Per germline, CDR1 SGHTA and CDR2 FQGTGA. The CDR3: CASSAGEATEAFF. As DNA, the CDR3 is TGTGCCAGCAGCGCGGGGGAGGCCACTGAAGCTTTCTTT.

This clone was found once. V and J are TRBV18 and TRBJ2-1, with 10 bases lining up with TRBD2. The CDR3 consists of 17 residues. Germline CDR1 KGHSH, CDR2 LQKENI. The V segment lost 1 base and the J segment 2 bases; nucleotides outside the gene matches: 5. Here the CDR3 DNA reads TGTGCCAGCTCACCACGGGGACTAGCGTATACCTACAATGAGCAGTTCTTC. Amino acid sequence: CASSPRGLAYTYNEQFF. The whole variable domain, filled in from reference TRBV18 and TRBJ2-1, reads NAGVMQNPRHLVRRRGQEARLRCSPMKGHSHVYWYRQLPEEGLKFMVYLQKENIIDESGMPKERFSAEFPKEGPSILRIQQVVRGDSAAYFCASSPRGLAYTYNEQFFGPGTRLTVL.

V gene TRBV29-1 combines with J gene TRBJ2-5; 9 nucleotides agree with TRBD1. Germline CDR1 reads SQVTM; CDR2 reads ANQGSEA. The CDR3 length is 16 residues. Losses at the gene ends were 5 bases for V and 2 bases for J; bases not matched to a gene: 12. DNA for the CDR3: TGCAGCGTTCCACCTCCGGGACAGGGAAATCAAGAGACCCAGTACTTC. Translated: CSVPPPGQGNQETQYF.

V usage is TRBV5-4 and J usage is TRBJ1-1; unclear D gene. Germline V gives CDR1 SGHNT, CDR2 YYREEE (reference sequence). This CDR3 spans 13 amino acids. The V gene lost 2 bases and the J gene lost 3 bases, with 8 bases spanning the gap. The CDR3 sequence: CASSFGVYTEAFF. CDR3 nucleotide sequence: TGTGCCAGCAGCTTCGGGGTATACACTGAAGCTTTCTTT.

This chain links TRBV25-1 with TRBJ2-6, with a possible D match to TRBD1 (5 bases). Germline-derived CDR1 and CDR2 are MGHDK and SYGVNS. Trimming took off 2 bases at V and 0 bases at J, with 8 bases between the two ends. The CDR3 is made up of 16 amino acids. The CDR3 DNA follows: TGTGCCAGCAGTGAAGACAGCTACTCTGGGGCCAACGTCCTGACTTTC. Translation: CASSEDSYSGANVLTF.

The genes are TRBV18 and TRBJ1-2; 7 nucleotides agree with TRBD1. The J segment lost 5 bases and the V segment lost 5 bases, leaving 5 bases of the junction unmatched. The germline V gene has CDR1 KGHSH and CDR2 LQKENI. This CDR3 spans 13 amino acids. The CDR3 sequence is CASSVGTEYGYTF. The CDR3, as DNA: TGTGCCAGCTCAGTCGGGACAGAATATGGCTACACCTTC.

V usage is TRBV6-1 and J usage is TRBJ1-2; D is ambiguous. This CDR3 spans 14 amino acids. Germline CDR1 reads MNHNS; CDR2 reads SASEGT. Trimming removed 2 bases at V and 4 bases at J, with 11 bases between. The CDR3 protein is CASSELGVGYGYTF. CDR3 sequence (DNA): TGTGCCAGCAGTGAATTGGGAGTTGGCTATGGCTACACCTTC.

The CDR3 loop reads CASSQLGQGVYNEQFF. In DNA, the CDR3 is TGTGCCAGCTCACAGTTGGGACAGGGAGTCTACAATGAGCAGTTCTTC. The V call is TRBV18, the J call TRBJ2-1; TRBD1 aligns across 9 bases. V dropped 4 bases and J dropped 3; count of bases not matched to a gene: 7. This CDR3 comprises 16 residues. CDR1 is KGHSH and CDR2 is LQKENI in the germline V gene.

The chain combines TRBV10-3 with TRBJ2-3; the match to TRBD2 covers 11 bases. Germline V lookup: CDR1 ENHRY, CDR2 SYGVKD. The CDR3 totals 15 residues. J lost 9 bases, V lost 0 bases, and 5 bases had no gene match. The DNA for the CDR3 is TGTGCCATCAGTGAGTCGACTAGCGGGATTGGCACGCAGTATTTT. It yields the protein CAISESTSGIGTQYF.

The V and J genes are TRBV28 and TRBJ1-5; D not resolved. Germline-derived CDR1 and CDR2 are MDHEN and SYDVKM. V gave up 3 bases and J gave up 0 bases, with 9 bases separating them. The CDR3 is 15 residues long. This CDR3 reads CASSLGVNSNQPQHF. Written as DNA, the CDR3 is TGTGCCAGCAGTTTGGGAGTTAATAGCAATCAGCCCCAGCATTTT.

The rearrangement joins TRBV11-3 to TRBJ1-1; TRBD1 matches 10 bases. CDR1 SGHNT and CDR2 YENEEA come from the germline V gene. The length of the CDR3 is 18 residues. V lost 4 bases and J lost 0; bases outside the gene matches: 11. The CDR3 protein is CASSYKRWDRGMNTEAFF. The CDR3 DNA reads as TGTGCCAGCAGCTATAAAAGATGGGACAGGGGAATGAACACTGAAGCTTTCTTT.

The CDR3: CASSSTGVGSYEQYV. CDR3 in DNA: TGTGCCAGCAGCTCAACAGGGGTCGGGTCCTACGAGCAGTACGTC. The gene calls are TRBV11-3 and TRBJ2-7, with 7 bases lining up with TRBD1. Germline assignment: CDR1 SGHNT and CDR2 YENEEA. The CDR3 is made up of 15 amino acids. J lost 1 base, V lost 4 bases, and 7 bases had no gene match.